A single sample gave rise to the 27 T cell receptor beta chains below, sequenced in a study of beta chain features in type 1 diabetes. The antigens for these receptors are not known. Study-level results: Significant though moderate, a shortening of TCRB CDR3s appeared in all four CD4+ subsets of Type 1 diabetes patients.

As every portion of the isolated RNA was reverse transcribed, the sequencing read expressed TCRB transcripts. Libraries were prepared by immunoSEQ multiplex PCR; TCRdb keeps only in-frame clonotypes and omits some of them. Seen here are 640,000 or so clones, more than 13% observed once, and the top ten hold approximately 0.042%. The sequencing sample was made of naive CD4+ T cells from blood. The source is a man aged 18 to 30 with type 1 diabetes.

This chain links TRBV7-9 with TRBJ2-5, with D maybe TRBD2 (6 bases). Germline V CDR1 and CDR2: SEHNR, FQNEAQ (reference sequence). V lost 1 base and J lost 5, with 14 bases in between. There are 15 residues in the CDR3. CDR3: CASSLERLASETQYF. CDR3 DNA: TGTGCCAGCAGCTTAGAACGGCTAGCGAGCGAGACCCAGTACTTC.

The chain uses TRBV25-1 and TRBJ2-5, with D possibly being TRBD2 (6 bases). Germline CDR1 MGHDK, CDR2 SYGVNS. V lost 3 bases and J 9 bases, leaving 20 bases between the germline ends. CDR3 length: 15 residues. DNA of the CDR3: TGTGCCAGCAGTGACCACGCCGGACTATTTCGACCCCAGTACTTC. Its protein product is CASSDHAGLFRPQYF.

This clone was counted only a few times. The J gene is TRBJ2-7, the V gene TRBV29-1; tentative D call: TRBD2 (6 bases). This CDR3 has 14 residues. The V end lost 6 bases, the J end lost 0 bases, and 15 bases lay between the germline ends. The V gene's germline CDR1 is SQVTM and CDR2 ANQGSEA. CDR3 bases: TGCAGCGTGGGGACTGCAACTAGCTCCTACGAGCAGTACTTC. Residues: CSVGTATSSYEQYF.

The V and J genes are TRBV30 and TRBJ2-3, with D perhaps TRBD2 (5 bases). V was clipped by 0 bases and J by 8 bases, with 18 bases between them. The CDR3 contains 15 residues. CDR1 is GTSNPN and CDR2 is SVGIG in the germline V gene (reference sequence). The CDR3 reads CAWSVTLAGPGTQYF. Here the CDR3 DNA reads TGTGCCTGGAGTGTAACCCTAGCAGGTCCGGGTACGCAGTATTTT.

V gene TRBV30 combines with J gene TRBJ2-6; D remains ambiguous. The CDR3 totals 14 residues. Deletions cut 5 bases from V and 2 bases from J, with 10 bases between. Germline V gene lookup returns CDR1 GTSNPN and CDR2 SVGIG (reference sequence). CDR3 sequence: CAWARVAGANVLTF. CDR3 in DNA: TGTGCCTGGGCTAGGGTGGCTGGGGCCAACGTCCTGACTTTC.

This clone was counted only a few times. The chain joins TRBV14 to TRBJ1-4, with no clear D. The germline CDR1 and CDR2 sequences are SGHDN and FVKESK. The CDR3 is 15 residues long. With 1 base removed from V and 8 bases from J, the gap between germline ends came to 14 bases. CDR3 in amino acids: CASSQVGPKWEKLFF. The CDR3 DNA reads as TGTGCCAGCAGCCAAGTTGGACCCAAATGGGAAAAACTGTTTTTT.

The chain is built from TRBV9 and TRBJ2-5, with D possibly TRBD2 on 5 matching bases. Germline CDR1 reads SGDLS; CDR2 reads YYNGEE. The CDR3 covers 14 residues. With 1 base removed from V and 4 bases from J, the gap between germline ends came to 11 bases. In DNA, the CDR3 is TGTGCCAGCAGCGTACATTCAGGAGGAGAGACCCAGTACTTC. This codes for CASSVHSGGETQYF.

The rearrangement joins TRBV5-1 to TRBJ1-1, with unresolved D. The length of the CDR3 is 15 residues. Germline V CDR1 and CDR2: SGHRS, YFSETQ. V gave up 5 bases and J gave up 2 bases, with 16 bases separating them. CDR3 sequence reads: CASSRLGGDNTEAFF. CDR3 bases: TGCGCCAGCAGTCGTCTGGGAGGAGACAACACTGAAGCTTTCTTT. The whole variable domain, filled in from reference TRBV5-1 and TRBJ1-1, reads KAGVTQTPRYLIKTRGQQVTLSCSPISGHRSVSWYQQTPGQGLQFLFEYFSETQRNKGNFPGRFSGRQFSNSRSEMNVSTLELGDSALYLCASSRLGGDNTEAFFGQGTRLTVV.

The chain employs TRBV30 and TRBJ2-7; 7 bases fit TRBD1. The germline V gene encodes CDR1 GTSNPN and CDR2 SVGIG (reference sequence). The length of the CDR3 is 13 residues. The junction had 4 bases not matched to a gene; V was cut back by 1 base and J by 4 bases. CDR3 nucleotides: TGTGCCTGGAGTGCAGGGGGTTGGTACGAGCAGTACTTC. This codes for CAWSAGGWYEQYF.

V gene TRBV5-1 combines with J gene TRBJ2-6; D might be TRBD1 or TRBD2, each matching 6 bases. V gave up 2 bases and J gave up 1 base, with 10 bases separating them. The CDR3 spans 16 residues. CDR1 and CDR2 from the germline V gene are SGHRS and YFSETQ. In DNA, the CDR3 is TGCGCCAGCAGCTTAACGGGGGCTTCTGGGGCCAACGTCCTGACTTTC. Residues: CASSLTGASGANVLTF.

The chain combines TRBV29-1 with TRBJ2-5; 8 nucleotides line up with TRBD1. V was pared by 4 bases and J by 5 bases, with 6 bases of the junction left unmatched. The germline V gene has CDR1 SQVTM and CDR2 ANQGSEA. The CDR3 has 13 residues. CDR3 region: CSVATGVKETQYF. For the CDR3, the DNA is TGCAGCGTTGCGACAGGGGTGAAGGAGACCCAGTACTTC.

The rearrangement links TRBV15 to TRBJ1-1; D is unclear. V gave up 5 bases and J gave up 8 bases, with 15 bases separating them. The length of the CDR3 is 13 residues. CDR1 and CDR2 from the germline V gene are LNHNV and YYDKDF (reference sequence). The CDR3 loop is CATSFRPGDEAFF. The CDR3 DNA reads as TGTGCCACCAGCTTTCGTCCCGGAGACGAAGCTTTCTTT.

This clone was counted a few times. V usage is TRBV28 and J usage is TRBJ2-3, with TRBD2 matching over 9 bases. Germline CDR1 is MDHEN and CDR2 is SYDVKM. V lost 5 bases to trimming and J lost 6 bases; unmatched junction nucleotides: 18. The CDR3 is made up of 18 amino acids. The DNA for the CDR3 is TGTGCCAGCAGTCTTTCGCCTGCCGCGGGAGGGTCTCAGGATACGCAGTATTTT. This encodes CASSLSPAAGGSQDTQYF.

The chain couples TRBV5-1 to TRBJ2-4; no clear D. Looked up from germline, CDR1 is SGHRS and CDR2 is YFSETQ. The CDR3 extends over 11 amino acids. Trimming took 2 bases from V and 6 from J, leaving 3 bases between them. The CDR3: CASSLLNIQYF. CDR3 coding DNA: TGCGCCAGCAGCTTACTAAACATTCAGTACTTC.

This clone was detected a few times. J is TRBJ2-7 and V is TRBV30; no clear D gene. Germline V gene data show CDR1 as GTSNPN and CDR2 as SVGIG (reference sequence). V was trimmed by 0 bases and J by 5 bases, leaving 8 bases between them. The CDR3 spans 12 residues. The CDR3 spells CAWSVLLDEQYF. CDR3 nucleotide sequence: TGTGCCTGGAGTGTATTATTGGACGAGCAGTACTTC.

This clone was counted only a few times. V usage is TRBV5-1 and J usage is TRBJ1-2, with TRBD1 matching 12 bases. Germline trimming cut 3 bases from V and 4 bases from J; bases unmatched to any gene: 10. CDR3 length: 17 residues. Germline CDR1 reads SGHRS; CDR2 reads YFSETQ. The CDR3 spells CASSSPPGQGATYGYTF. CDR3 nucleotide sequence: TGCGCCAGCAGCTCGCCCCCGGGACAGGGGGCGACCTATGGCTACACCTTC.

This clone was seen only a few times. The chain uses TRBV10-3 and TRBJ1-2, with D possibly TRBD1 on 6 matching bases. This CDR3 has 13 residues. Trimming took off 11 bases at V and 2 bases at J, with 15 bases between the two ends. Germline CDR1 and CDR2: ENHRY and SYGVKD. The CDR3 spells CAHTDRRNYGYTF. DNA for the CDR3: TGTGCCCACACAGACAGGCGAAACTATGGCTACACCTTC.

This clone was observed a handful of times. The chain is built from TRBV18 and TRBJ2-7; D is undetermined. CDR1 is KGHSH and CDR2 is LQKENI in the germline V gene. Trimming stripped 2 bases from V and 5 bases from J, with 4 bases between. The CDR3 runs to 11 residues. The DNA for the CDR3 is TGTGCCAGCTCACCAATGGACGAGCAGTACTTC. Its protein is CASSPMDEQYF.

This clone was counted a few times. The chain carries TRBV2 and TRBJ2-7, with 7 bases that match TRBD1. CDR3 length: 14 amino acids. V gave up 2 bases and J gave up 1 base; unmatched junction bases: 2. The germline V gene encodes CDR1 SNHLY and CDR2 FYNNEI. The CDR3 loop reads CASSEQGESYEQYF. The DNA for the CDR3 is TGTGCCAGCAGTGAACAGGGGGAGTCCTACGAGCAGTACTTC.

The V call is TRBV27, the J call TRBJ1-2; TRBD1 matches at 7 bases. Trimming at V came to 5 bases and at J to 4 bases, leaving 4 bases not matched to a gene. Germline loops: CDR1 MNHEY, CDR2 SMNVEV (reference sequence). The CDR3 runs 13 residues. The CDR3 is CASSDRVGYGYTF. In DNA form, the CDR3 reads TGTGCCAGCAGTGACAGGGTTGGCTATGGCTACACCTTC.

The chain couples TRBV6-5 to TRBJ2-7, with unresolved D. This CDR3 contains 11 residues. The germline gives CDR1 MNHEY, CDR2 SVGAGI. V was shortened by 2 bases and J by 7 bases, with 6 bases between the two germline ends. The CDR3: CASSYRAEQYF. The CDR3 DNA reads TGTGCCAGCAGTTACAGGGCGGAGCAGTACTTC.

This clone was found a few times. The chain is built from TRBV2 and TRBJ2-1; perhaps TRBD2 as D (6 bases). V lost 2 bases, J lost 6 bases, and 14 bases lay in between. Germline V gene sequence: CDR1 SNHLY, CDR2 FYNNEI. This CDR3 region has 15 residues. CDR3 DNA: TGTGCCAGCAGTGAACTGGCGGGACGGGGCAATGAGCAGTTCTTC. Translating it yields CASSELAGRGNEQFF.

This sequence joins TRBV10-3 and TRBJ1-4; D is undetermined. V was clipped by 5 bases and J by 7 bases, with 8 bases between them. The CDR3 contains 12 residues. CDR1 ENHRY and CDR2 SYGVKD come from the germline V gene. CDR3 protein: CAISSTGEKLFF. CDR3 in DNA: TGTGCCATCAGTTCTACGGGTGAAAAACTGTTTTTT.

The CDR3 here is CASSRRDRGNYGYTF. The CDR3 nucleotides read TGTGCCAGCAGTCGCCGAGACAGGGGGAACTATGGCTACACCTTC. V gene TRBV6-5 combines with J gene TRBJ1-2, with 9 bases matching TRBD1. V was pared by 5 bases and J by 2 bases, with 6 bases of the junction left unmatched. The CDR3 consists of 15 residues. Germline V gene sequence: CDR1 MNHEY, CDR2 SVGAGI.

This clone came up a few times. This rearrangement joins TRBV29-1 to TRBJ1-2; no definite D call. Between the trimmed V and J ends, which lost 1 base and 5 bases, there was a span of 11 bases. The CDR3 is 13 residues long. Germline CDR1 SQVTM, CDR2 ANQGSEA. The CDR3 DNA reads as TGCAGCGTTGAAGCCGGACTTCGTTATGGCTACACCTTC. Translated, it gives CSVEAGLRYGYTF. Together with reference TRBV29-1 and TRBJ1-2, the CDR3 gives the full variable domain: SAVISQKPSRDICQRGTSLTIQCQVDSQVTMMFWYRQQPGQSLTLIATANQGSEATYESGFVIDKFPISRPNLTFSTLTVSNMSPEDSSIYLCSVEAGLRYGYTFGSGTRLTVV.

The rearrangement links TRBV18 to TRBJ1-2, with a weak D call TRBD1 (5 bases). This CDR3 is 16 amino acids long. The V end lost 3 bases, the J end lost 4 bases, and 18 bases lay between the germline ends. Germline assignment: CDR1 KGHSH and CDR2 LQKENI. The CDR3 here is CASSPPGGSIVYGYTF. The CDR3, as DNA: TGTGCCAGCTCACCCCCGGGGGGGTCGATCGTCTATGGCTACACCTTC.

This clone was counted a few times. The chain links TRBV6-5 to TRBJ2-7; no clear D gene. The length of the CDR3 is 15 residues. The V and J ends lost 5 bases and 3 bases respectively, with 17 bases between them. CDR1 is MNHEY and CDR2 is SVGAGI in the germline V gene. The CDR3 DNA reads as TGTGCCAGCAGTCCGTCCCCTTTGGTGGGCTACGAGCAGTACTTC. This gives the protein CASSPSPLVGYEQYF.